The T cell receptor beta chain described here comes from a study of cytomegalovirus exposure and HLA in healthy donors. Profiled with immunoSEQ multiplex PCR; TCRdb holds only in-frame clones, not every one. This table holds 150,000 or so clones, about 86% found once. Separation from the 666-subject first cohort characterized the roughly 120-subject validation cohort, to which the donors belonged. Trimming shortened V by 0 bases and J by 2 bases, and 7 bases separated the two germline ends. This CDR3 comprises 14 residues. CDR1 and CDR2 (germline): SGHVS, FQNEAQ. Study outcomes and limitations: One later analysis, an examination of the 120 validation repertoires, found that first-cohort TCR clusters tended to co-occur in them. Diagnosis of cytomegalovirus status made by the classifier reportedly showed high specificity and sensitivity. Testing in vitro showed three CMV-associated chains specific for CMV antigens.

A remark on this clone: The antigen is not known.

The material sequenced was PBMCs. The chain recombines TRBV7-8 with TRBJ1-1; D unresolved. The TCR sequence derives from a human donor in good health. The CDR3 nucleotides read TGTGCCAGCAGCTTAGCGCTAATTAACACTGAAGCTTTCTTT. This encodes CASSLALINTEAFF.